One and the same sample provided the 24 T cell receptor beta chains below, sequenced in a study of T cells in Graves' hyperthyroidism and ophthalmopathy (dated by TCRdb to about 2019). The library came from multiplex PCR. The data were produced on an Illumina HiSeq 2000. Amplification of TCR beta CDR3 regions was carried out from RNA transcripts. The first round of RT-PCR for the TCR CDR3 was performed with the HTBI primer set and the Qiagen OneStep RT-PCR kit. The raw public reads went through TCRdb reprocessing: fastp at Q25, MiXCR clone calling, in-frame beta chains kept. Records with the same CDR3 protein are collapsed into one entry carrying the most frequent genes and DNA. Within this sample are hundreds of thousands of distinct CDR3 sequences, with 45% of them counted one time only. The ten top clones hold about 7.7% of the sample. Input material: peripheral blood or thyroid tissue (not recorded which). The source of these receptors is an adult man with Graves' disease, either hyperthyroidism or ophthalmopathy (not recorded which).

This clonotype was detected ten times or more. This chain connects TRBV19 to TRBJ1-6, with unresolved D. Trimming took off 5 bases at V and 7 bases at J, with 15 bases between the two ends. Germline V gives CDR1 LNHDA, CDR2 SQIVND (reference sequence). The CDR3 is 15 amino acids. CDR3 region: CASSATLSGNSPLHF. CDR3 coding DNA: TGTGCCAGTAGTGCGACACTCTCGGGGAATTCACCCCTCCACTTT.

J is TRBJ2-7 and V is TRBV6-5, with 8 bases identical to TRBD1. This CDR3 has 13 amino acids. The ends lost 2 bases at V and 6 bases at J; junction bases unmatched: 3. CDR1 and CDR2 from the germline V gene are MNHEY and SVGAGI. CDR3: CASSYRQGPEQYF. The CDR3, as DNA: TGTGCCAGCAGTTACAGACAGGGGCCCGAGCAGTACTTC.

Many counts were recorded for this clonotype. This may arise from a read error, as a much more abundant clone is one base away. The gene calls are TRBV12-3 or TRBV12-4 and TRBJ1-1; D gene unclear. Trimming took off 3 bases at V and 4 bases at J, with 9 bases between the two ends. CDR3 length equals 13 residues. CDR3 sequence: CASSFGWGTEAFF. The CDR3 region has the DNA TGTGCCAGCAGTTTTGGTTGGGGCACTGAAGCTTTCTTT.

This clonotype was counted at least ten times. The chain recombines TRBV19 with TRBJ2-2; no clear D gene. Germline CDR1 reads LNHDA; CDR2 reads SQIVND (reference sequence). This CDR3 has 13 residues. The V and J ends lost 3 bases and 4 bases respectively, with 6 bases between them. CDR3 residues: CASSMLSTGELFF. For the CDR3, the DNA is TGTGCCAGTAGTATGTTGAGCACCGGGGAGCTGTTTTTT.

The chain links TRBV7-2 to TRBJ1-6; D remains ambiguous. The CDR3 totals 15 residues. Germline V gives CDR1 SGHTA, CDR2 FQGNSA. V dropped 11 bases and J dropped 9 bases, with 23 bases sitting between them. The DNA of the CDR3 is TGTGCCTGGACGAAAGGACGGCCCCGCGGTTCACCCCTCCACTTT. The encoded protein is CAWTKGRPRGSPLHF.

In this sample, this clonotype turned up a few times. The chain uses TRBV5-1 and TRBJ1-1; perhaps TRBD1 as D (6 bases). CDR3 length equals 13 residues. V dropped 5 bases and J dropped 5 bases, with 13 bases sitting between them. Germline values: CDR1 SGHRS, CDR2 YFSETQ. Written as DNA, the CDR3 is TGCGCCAGCAGTCGCGAGGGGGGGACTGAAGCTTTCTTT. This translates into CASSREGGTEAFF. Supplemented by reference TRBV5-1 and TRBJ1-1, the full variable domain reads KAGVTQTPRYLIKTRGQQVTLSCSPISGHRSVSWYQQTPGQGLQFLFEYFSETQRNKGNFPGRFSGRQFSNSRSEMNVSTLELGDSALYLCASSREGGTEAFFGQGTRLTVV.

This clonotype was seen at least ten times. The chain joins TRBV19 to TRBJ1-5, with D perhaps TRBD1 (5 bases). This CDR3 comprises 14 residues. V was cut by 3 bases and J by 10 bases, with 16 bases left in between. The germline CDR1 and CDR2 sequences are LNHDA and SQIVND (reference sequence). The CDR3 nucleotides read TGTGCCAGTAGTATCCGAACAGGCAATGATCCCCAGCATTTT. It translates to CASSIRTGNDPQHF.

This clonotype has just a few counts. The rearrangement links TRBV6-5 to TRBJ1-1; D is perhaps TRBD1 (5 bases). The CDR3 totals 12 residues. Trimming left V 2 bases short and J 7 bases short, with 8 bases between. CDR1 MNHEY and CDR2 SVGAGI come from the germline V gene. The CDR3: CASSYRDGEAFF. CDR3 in DNA: TGTGCCAGCAGTTACAGGGACGGTGAAGCTTTCTTT.

Points on this clonotype: A junction end diverges from the germline sequence, so it may reflect a read error. V and J are TRBV10-2 and TRBJ2-7; TRBD1 agrees at 7 bases. The CDR3 has 14 residues. Germline assignment: CDR1 WSHSY and CDR2 SAAADI. Written as DNA, the CDR3 is TGCGCCAGCAGGGCACCGGGACAGTTCTACGAGCAGCACTTC. Protein: CASRAPGQFYEQHF.

This clonotype has just a few counts. V gene TRBV2 combines with J gene TRBJ1-5, with 7 bases lining up with TRBD1. The CDR3 has 15 amino acids. Germline lookup yields CDR1 SNHLY and CDR2 FYNNEI. The V and J ends lost 6 bases and 4 bases, in that order; junction bases with no gene match: 9. The CDR3 DNA is TGTGCCAGCAGGTCCTCGGGGACAGCTAATCAGCCCCAGCATTTT. It codes for CASRSSGTANQPQHF.

The V call is TRBV24-1, the J call TRBJ1-3; tentative D call: TRBD1 (5 bases). Germline CDR1 KGHDR, CDR2 SFDVKD. The length of the CDR3 is 12 residues. V lost 7 bases and J 9 bases, leaving 12 bases between the germline ends. The DNA for the CDR3 is TGTGCCACCAGAGAAAGGGGAGGCACCATATATTTT. Translating gives CATRERGGTIYF.

Notes on this clonotype: This clone may be a read error of a much larger clone one base away. This rearrangement joins TRBV9 to TRBJ1-1, with TRBD1 identical over 8 bases. Trimming cost V 10 bases and J 1 base; bases outside gene matches: 9. The CDR3 length is 14 residues. From germline, CDR1 is SGDLS and CDR2 YYNGEE. The CDR3: CALVGQGANTEAFF. In nucleotides, the CDR3 is TGTGCCCTCGTGGGGCAGGGGGCGAACACTGAAGCTTTCTTT.

The chain has TRBV6-6 and TRBJ1-1; tentative D call: TRBD1 (6 bases). The CDR3 extends over 15 amino acids. In germline, CDR1 is MNHNY, CDR2 SVGAGI (reference sequence). Between the trimmed V and J ends, which lost 5 bases and 0 bases, there was a span of 13 bases. The CDR3 region is CASSPSGVMNTEAFF. CDR3 DNA sequence: TGTGCCAGCAGTCCCTCAGGGGTGATGAACACTGAAGCTTTCTTT.

On this clonotype: A much more abundant neighbour one base away suggests this may be a read error. The V and J genes are TRBV6-5 and TRBJ1-1; 7 bases match TRBD1. In germline, CDR1 is MNHEY, CDR2 SVGAGI. Trimming removed 5 bases from V and 1 base from J; junction bases left unmatched: 7. The CDR3 has 15 residues. This CDR3 is CASSDTGARNTEAFF. CDR3 sequence (DNA): TGTGCCAGCAGTGACACAGGGGCGAGGAACACTGAAGCTTTCTTT.

For this clonotype: This may be a read error, as it is one base from a much larger clone. J is TRBJ1-1 and V is TRBV15, with 9 nucleotides matching TRBD1. CDR1 and CDR2 (germline): LNHNV, YYDKDF (reference sequence). The CDR3 has 13 residues. V dropped 4 bases and J dropped 5; count of bases not matched to a gene: 2. CDR3 sequence reads: CATSTTGGTEAFF. Here the CDR3 DNA reads TGTGCCACCAGCACGACAGGGGGAACTGAAGCTTTCTTT.

The genes are TRBV6-5 and TRBJ2-7, with 7 bases lining up with TRBD1. CDR1 and CDR2 (germline): MNHEY, SVGAGI. Germline trimming cut 5 bases from V and 5 bases from J; bases unmatched to any gene: 15. The length of the CDR3 is 16 residues. Here the CDR3 DNA reads TGTGCCAGCAGTCCCTCCGGGACAGCTATATACCACGAGCAGTACTTC. This codes for CASSPSGTAIYHEQYF.

For this clonotype: The junction does not match germline at one end; this may be a read error. The V and J genes are TRBV7-6 and TRBJ1-5; a weak D match, TRBD1 (5 bases). This CDR3 comprises 15 residues. Per the germline V gene, CDR1 is SGHVS and CDR2 is FNYEAQ. CDR3: CASSLPGLSNQPQHF. CDR3 bases: TGTGCTAGCAGCTTACCGGGACTTAGCAATCAGCCCCAGCATTTT.

The chain joins TRBV10-3 to TRBJ1-5, with TRBD1 as a possible D gene (5 bases). Germline CDR1 is ENHRY and CDR2 is SYGVKD. The length of the CDR3 is 12 residues. V dropped 2 bases and J dropped 6 bases, with 5 bases sitting between them. The CDR3 loop reads CAISEGTQPQHF. DNA for the CDR3: TGTGCCATCAGTGAGGGGACTCAGCCCCAGCATTTT.

The CDR3 spells CSVARDTTNYGYTF. The CDR3 DNA reads as TGCAGCGTTGCTCGGGACACCACTAACTATGGCTACACCTTC. The chain recombines TRBV29-1 with TRBJ1-2; D may be TRBD1 (6 bases). The germline CDR1 and CDR2 sequences are SQVTM and ANQGSEA. This CDR3 contains 14 residues. V shed 4 bases and J shed 0 bases, with 12 bases lying between them.

This clonotype was detected a few times. The chain employs TRBV7-8 and TRBJ2-5; TRBD1 matches 8 bases. The germline gives CDR1 SGHVS, CDR2 FQNEAQ. Trimming cost V 4 bases and J 3 bases; bases outside gene matches: 7. This CDR3 has 15 amino acids. In nucleotides, the CDR3 is TGTGCCAGCAGCTCCAGGGGGCCAGTTGAAGAGACCCAGTACTTC. Protein sequence: CASSSRGPVEETQYF.

This sequence joins TRBV10-1 and TRBJ2-7, with 7 bases identical to TRBD1. The ends lost 2 bases at V and 2 bases at J; junction bases unmatched: 3. Germline V gene sequence: CDR1 WNHNN, CDR2 SYGVQD (reference sequence). The CDR3 consists of 14 residues. This chain's CDR3 is CASSERTGPYEQYF. The CDR3 DNA reads as TGCGCCAGCAGTGAGCGGACAGGCCCCTACGAGCAGTACTTC.

The chain uses TRBV7-9 and TRBJ1-2; D is undetermined. V lost 1 base and J 14 bases, leaving 20 bases between the germline ends. The CDR3 sequence is 14 residues long. Per the germline V gene, CDR1 is SEHNR and CDR2 is FQNEAQ (reference sequence). DNA for the CDR3: TGTGCCAGCAGCTTAGGGTTGGTGCCAGGCATGACGACCTTC. Encoded protein: CASSLGLVPGMTTF. Variable domain in full (rest from reference TRBV7-9 and TRBJ1-2): DTGVSQNPRHKITKRGQNVTFRCDPISEHNRLYWYRQTLGQGPEFLTYFQNEAQLEKSRLLSDRFSAERPKGSFSTLEIQRTEQGDSAMYLCASSLGLVPGMTTFGSGTRLTVV.

This clonotype was observed a few times. The V and J genes are TRBV7-2 and TRBJ2-7; D gene unclear. The V end was cut by 10 bases, the J end by 7 bases, with 14 bases between. The germline gives CDR1 SGHTA, CDR2 FQGNSA. The CDR3 totals 11 residues. CDR3 amino acids: CATSLAREQYF. Here the CDR3 DNA reads TGTGCCACCTCGTTGGCGCGTGAGCAGTACTTC.

In this sample, this clonotype turned up many times. This chain links TRBV29-1 with TRBJ1-1, with 7 bases aligning to TRBD1. This CDR3 comprises 14 residues. The germline V gene has CDR1 SQVTM and CDR2 ANQGSEA. J gave up 0 bases and V 6 bases, and 7 bases lay outside the gene matches. The CDR3 here is CSVTRQGMNTEAFF. The CDR3 DNA sequence: TGCAGCGTCACACGACAGGGAATGAACACTGAAGCTTTCTTT.